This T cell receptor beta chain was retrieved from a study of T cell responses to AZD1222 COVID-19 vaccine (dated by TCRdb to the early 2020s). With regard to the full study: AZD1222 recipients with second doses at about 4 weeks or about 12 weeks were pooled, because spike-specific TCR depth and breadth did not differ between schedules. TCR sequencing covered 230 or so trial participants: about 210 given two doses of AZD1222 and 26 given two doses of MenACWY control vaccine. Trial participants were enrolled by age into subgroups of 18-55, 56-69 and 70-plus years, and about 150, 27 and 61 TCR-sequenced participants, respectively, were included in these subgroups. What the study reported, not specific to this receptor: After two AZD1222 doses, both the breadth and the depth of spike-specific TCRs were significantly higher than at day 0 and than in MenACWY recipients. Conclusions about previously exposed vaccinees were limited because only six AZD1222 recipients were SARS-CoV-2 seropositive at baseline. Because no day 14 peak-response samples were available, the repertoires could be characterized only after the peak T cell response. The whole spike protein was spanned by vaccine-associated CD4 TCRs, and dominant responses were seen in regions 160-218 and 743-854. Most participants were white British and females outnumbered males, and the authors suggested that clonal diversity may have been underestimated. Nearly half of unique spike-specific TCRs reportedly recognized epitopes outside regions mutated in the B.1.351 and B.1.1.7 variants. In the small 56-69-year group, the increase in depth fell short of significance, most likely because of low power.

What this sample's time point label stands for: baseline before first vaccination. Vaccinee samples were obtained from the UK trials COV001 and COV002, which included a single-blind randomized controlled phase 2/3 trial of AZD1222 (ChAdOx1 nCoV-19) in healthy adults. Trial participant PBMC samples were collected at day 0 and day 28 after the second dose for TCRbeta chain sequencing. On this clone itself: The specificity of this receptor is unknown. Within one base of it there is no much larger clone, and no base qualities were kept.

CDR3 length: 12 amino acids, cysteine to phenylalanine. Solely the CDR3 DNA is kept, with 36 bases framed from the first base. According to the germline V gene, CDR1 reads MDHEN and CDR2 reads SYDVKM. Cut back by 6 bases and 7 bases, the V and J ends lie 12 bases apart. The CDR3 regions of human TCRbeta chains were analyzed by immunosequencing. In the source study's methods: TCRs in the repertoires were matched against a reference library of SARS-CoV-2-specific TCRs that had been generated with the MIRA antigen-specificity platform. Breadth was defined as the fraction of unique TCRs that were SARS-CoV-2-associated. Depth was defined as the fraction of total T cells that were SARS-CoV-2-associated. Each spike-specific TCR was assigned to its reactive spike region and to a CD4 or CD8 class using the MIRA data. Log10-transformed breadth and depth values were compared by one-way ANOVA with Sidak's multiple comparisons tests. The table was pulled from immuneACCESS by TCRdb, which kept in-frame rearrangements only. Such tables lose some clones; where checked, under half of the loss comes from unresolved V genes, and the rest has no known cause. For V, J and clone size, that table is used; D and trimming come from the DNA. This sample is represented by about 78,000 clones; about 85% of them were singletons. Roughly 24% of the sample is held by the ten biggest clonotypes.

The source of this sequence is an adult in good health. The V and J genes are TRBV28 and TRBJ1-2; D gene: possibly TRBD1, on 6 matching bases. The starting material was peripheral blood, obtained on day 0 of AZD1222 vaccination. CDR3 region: CASSLSGAGYTF. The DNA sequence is TGTGCCAGCAGCCTTTCAGGGGCTGGCTACACCTTC.